This entry lists 16 T cell receptor beta chains sequenced from one sample in a study of breast tumors, draining lymph nodes, adjacent tissues (dated by TCRdb to the mid-2010s). The axillary draining lymph nodes of breast cancer patients were the source of the lymph node samples. The library was generated by multiplex PCR. These reads were obtained on an Illumina HiSeq 2000. TCRdb trimmed the raw reads at Q25, called clones with MiXCR and kept productive beta chains. Under each unique CDR3 protein, matching rows form one entry showing the most common genes and DNA. This sample lists around 290,000 distinct CDR3 sequences; 30% were detected once. More than 0.95% of the sample rests with the top ten. Sequencing was done on a sample of axillary lymph node tissue. The receptors come from a female donor with breast cancer. Some clones in this sample may be carry-over from other donors' samples.

This clonotype was counted between two and nine times. This sequence joins TRBV27 and TRBJ2-1; maybe TRBD2 (6 bases). The germline V and J ends were trimmed by 9 bases and 3 bases, with 12 bases remaining between them. The CDR3 is made up of 13 amino acids. Germline V CDR1 and CDR2: MNHEY, SMNVEV (reference sequence). Here the CDR3 reads CASRENGYNEQFF. CDR3 sequence (DNA): TGTGCCAGTCGGGAGAATGGCTACAATGAGCAGTTCTTC.

Details on this clonotype: At one boundary the junction diverges from the germline segment, which might be a read error. The rearrangement joins TRBV9 to TRBJ2-2; 7 bases fit TRBD2. Germline loops: CDR1 SGDLS, CDR2 YYNGEE. The CDR3 spans 17 residues. CDR3 sequence (DNA): TGTGCCAGCAGCCTTCCGGGGGGTAGAGGGAACACCGCGGAGCTGTTTTTT. It encodes CASSLPGGRGNTAELFF.

This clonotype was detected ten times or more. The chain uses TRBV2 and TRBJ2-7, with a tentative D call TRBD2 (5 bases). This CDR3 region has 13 residues. The V end lost 3 bases, the J end lost 5 bases, and 11 bases lay between the germline ends. Germline CDR1 reads SNHLY; CDR2 reads FYNNEI. The CDR3 loop reads CASSDTAADEQYF. The CDR3 DNA follows: TGTGCCAGCAGTGATACAGCGGCCGACGAGCAGTACTTC.

The V call is TRBV10-3, the J call TRBJ1-1; D is possibly TRBD1 (6 bases). CDR1 and CDR2 from the germline V gene are ENHRY and SYGVKD. Trimming stripped 6 bases from V and 3 bases from J, with 14 bases between. The CDR3 contains 14 residues. CDR3 region: CAIRSRGGDTEAFF. CDR3 DNA sequence: TGTGCCATCAGATCCAGGGGAGGCGACACTGAAGCTTTCTTT.

The chain employs TRBV10-2 and TRBJ2-6; TRBD2 aligns across 7 bases. Germline V CDR1 and CDR2: WSHSY, SAAADI. The CDR3 contains 23 residues. V lost 2 bases to trimming and J lost 0 bases; unmatched junction nucleotides: 22. CDR3 DNA: TGCGCCAGCAGTGAGAGCCTCCTGGCGGGAGTCCCCGGGCTGTGCTCTGGGGCCAACGTCCTGACTTTC. Translating it yields CASSESLLAGVPGLCSGANVLTF.

As for this clonotype: At one boundary the junction diverges from the germline segment, which might be a read error. This chain uses TRBV5-1 with TRBJ1-5; 8 nucleotides match TRBD1. The CDR3 contains 15 residues. The germline gives CDR1 SGHRS, CDR2 YFSETQ. The CDR3 region has the DNA TGCGCCAACAGCCACCAGGGGGCGAGCGAGCAGCCCCAGCATTTT. Protein: CANSHQGASEQPQHF.

This rearrangement joins TRBV28 to TRBJ2-7, with 8 bases identical to TRBD2. Germline V gives CDR1 MDHEN, CDR2 SYDVKM. V shed 6 bases and J 2 bases; nucleotides not matched to a gene: 9. The CDR3 length is 15 residues. The CDR3: CASSASGGRTYEQYF. The CDR3 bases are TGTGCCAGCAGCGCCTCGGGCGGGAGGACCTACGAGCAGTACTTC.

This clonotype was observed many times. The rearrangement links TRBV7-9 to TRBJ2-2; possibly TRBD1 or TRBD2 for D (5 bases each). The length of the CDR3 is 15 residues. Germline lookup yields CDR1 SEHNR and CDR2 FQNEAQ (reference sequence). The V end lost 5 bases, the J end lost 5 bases, and 15 bases lay between the germline ends. The CDR3 region is CASSTGAGMTGELFF. CDR3 nucleotides: TGTGCCAGCAGCACCGGGGCCGGGATGACCGGGGAGCTGTTTTTT.

This clonotype was observed at least ten times. The chain recombines TRBV19 with TRBJ2-1; 11 bases align to TRBD1. CDR1 is LNHDA, CDR2 SQIVND, per germline (reference sequence). This CDR3 is 14 amino acids long. The J segment lost 7 bases and the V segment lost 7 bases, leaving 6 bases of the junction unmatched. The CDR3 DNA is TGTGCCAGTACCCGGGACAGGGGGAATAATGAGCAGTTCTTC. Its protein product is CASTRDRGNNEQFF.

Of note for this clonotype: The junction and the germline gene differ at one end; a read error may be behind it. The chain couples TRBV2 to TRBJ1-6; TRBD1 is a possible D gene (6 bases). From germline, CDR1 is SNHLY and CDR2 FYNNEI. The CDR3 is 14 amino acids. For the CDR3, the DNA is TGCGCCAGCAGCTCTGACGCTGCGGGGGCACCCTTCCACTTT. Protein product: CASSSDAAGAPFHF.

Points on this clonotype: This clone may be a read error of a much larger clone one base away. The chain is built from TRBV7-2 and TRBJ2-1; TRBD2 might be the D (6 bases). CDR3 length: 17 amino acids. V was cut by 5 bases and J by 10 bases, with 27 bases left in between. CDR1 and CDR2 (germline): SGHTA, FQGNSA. The chain's CDR3 is CASSPPFGLTGAREQFF. DNA for the CDR3: TGTGCCAGCAGCCCTCCCTTCGGACTAACGGGAGCGAGGGAGCAGTTCTTC. The complete variable domain, with remaining parts taken from reference TRBV7-2 and TRBJ2-1, reads GAGVSQSPSNKVTEKGKDVELRCDPISGHTALYWYRQSLGQGLEFLIYFQGNSAPDKSGLPSDRFSAERTGGSVSTLTIQRTQQEDSAVYLCASSPPFGLTGAREQFFGPGTRLTVL.

In this sample, this clonotype turned up a few times. V gene TRBV5-1 combines with J gene TRBJ1-1, with D possibly matching TRBD1 (6 bases). This CDR3 contains 14 residues. Trimming pared 3 bases from V and 8 bases from J, leaving 17 bases between. Germline V gene lookup returns CDR1 SGHRS and CDR2 YFSETQ. CDR3 in amino acids: CASSSGGGQGEAFF. The DNA of the CDR3 is TGCGCCAGCAGCTCTGGGGGGGGGCAGGGAGAAGCTTTCTTT.

This clonotype was detected ten times or more. The V and J genes are TRBV12-3 or TRBV12-4 and TRBJ1-5, with D maybe TRBD1 (5 bases). V lost 6 bases to trimming and J lost 7 bases, with 10 bases between them. This CDR3 has 12 amino acids. The CDR3 sequence: CASSPGTQPQHF. The CDR3 DNA reads as TGTGCCAGCAGCCCCGGGACGCAGCCCCAGCATTTT.

The sample holds a few counts of this clonotype. This sequence joins TRBV12-3 or TRBV12-4 and TRBJ2-2, with 12 bases matching TRBD1. V gave up 5 bases and J gave up 7 bases; unmatched junction bases: 11. This CDR3 has 17 amino acids. The CDR3 nucleotides are TGTGCCAGCAGTCAACCAGCCGGGACAGGGGGCTTCGGGGAGCTGTTTTTT. Its protein is CASSQPAGTGGFGELFF.

Written as DNA, the CDR3 is TGTGCCAGCAGTCCGGGGGGCAGGGTAAATGGCTACACCTTC. It specifies CASSPGGRVNGYTF. This sequence joins TRBV6-1 and TRBJ1-2, with D possibly matching TRBD1 (6 bases). This CDR3 is built from 14 residues. Germline lookup yields CDR1 MNHNS and CDR2 SASEGT. V dropped 5 bases and J dropped 6 bases, with 16 bases sitting between them.

The chain links TRBV30 to TRBJ1-2; D possibly corresponds to TRBD1 (6 bases). Germline V gene data show CDR1 as GTSNPN and CDR2 as SVGIG (reference sequence). The CDR3 has 13 residues. Trimming stripped 2 bases from V and 6 bases from J, with 13 bases between. The CDR3 here is CAWSQQGVDGYTF. CDR3 DNA: TGTGCCTGGAGTCAACAGGGAGTTGATGGCTACACCTTC.